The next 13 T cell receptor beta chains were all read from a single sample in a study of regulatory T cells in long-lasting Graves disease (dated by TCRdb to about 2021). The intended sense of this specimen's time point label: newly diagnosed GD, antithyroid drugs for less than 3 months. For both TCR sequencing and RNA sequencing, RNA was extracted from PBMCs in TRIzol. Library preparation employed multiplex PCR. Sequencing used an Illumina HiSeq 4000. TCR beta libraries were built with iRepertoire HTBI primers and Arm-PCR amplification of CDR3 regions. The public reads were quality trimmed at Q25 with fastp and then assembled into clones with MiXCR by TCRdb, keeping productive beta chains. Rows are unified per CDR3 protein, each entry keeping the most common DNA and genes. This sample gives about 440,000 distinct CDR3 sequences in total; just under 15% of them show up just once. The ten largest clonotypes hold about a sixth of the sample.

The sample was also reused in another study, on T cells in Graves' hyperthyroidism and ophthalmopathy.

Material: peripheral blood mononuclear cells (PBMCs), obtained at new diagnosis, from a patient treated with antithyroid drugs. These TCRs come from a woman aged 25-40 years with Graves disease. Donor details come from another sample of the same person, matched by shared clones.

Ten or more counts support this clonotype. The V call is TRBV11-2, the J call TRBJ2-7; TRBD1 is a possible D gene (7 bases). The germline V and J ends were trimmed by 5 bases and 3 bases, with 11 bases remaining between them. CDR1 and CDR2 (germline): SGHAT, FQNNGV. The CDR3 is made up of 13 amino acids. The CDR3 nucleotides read TGTGCCAGCAGCCAGGGGGAGGTCTACGAGCAGTACTTC. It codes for CASSQGEVYEQYF.

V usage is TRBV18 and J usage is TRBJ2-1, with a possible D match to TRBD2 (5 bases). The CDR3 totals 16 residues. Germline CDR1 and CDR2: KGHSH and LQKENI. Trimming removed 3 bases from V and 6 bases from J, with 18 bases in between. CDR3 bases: TGTGCCAGCTCACCTCCGATCATCCAGGCGGGCAATGAGCAGTTCTTC. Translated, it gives CASSPPIIQAGNEQFF.

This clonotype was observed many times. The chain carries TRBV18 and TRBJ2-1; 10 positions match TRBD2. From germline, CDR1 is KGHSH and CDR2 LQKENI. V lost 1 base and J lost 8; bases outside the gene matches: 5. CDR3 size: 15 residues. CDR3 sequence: CASSPLTSGVDEQFF. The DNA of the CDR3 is TGTGCCAGCTCACCACTTACTAGCGGGGTCGATGAGCAGTTCTTC.

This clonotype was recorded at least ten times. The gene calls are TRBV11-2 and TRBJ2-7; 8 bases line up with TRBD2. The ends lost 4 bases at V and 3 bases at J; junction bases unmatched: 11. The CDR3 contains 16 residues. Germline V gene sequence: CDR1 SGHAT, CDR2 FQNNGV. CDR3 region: CASSSGTQSGGYEQYF. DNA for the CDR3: TGTGCCAGCAGCTCGGGTACTCAAAGCGGGGGCTACGAGCAGTACTTC.

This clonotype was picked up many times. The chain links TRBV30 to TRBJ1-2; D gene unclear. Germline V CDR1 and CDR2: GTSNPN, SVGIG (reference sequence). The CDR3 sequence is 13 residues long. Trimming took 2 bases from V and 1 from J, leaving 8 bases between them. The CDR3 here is CAWSTWINYGYTF. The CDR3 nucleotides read TGTGCCTGGAGTACCTGGATTAACTATGGCTACACCTTC.

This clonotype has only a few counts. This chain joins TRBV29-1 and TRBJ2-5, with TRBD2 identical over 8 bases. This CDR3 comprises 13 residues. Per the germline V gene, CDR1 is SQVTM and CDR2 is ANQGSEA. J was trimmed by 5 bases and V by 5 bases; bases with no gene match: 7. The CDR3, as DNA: TGCAGCGTTTTTAGCGGCGGGGGGGAGACCCAGTACTTC. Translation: CSVFSGGGETQYF. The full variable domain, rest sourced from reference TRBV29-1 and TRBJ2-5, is SAVISQKPSRDICQRGTSLTIQCQVDSQVTMMFWYRQQPGQSLTLIATANQGSEATYESGFVIDKFPISRPNLTFSTLTVSNMSPEDSSIYLCSVFSGGGETQYFGPGTRLLVL.

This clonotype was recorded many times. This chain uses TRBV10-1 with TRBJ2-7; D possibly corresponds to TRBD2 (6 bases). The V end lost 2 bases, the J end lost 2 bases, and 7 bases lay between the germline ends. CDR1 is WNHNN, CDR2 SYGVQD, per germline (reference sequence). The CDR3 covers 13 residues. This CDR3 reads CASSEGLTYEQYF. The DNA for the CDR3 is TGCGCCAGCAGTGAGGGACTAACCTACGAGCAGTACTTC.

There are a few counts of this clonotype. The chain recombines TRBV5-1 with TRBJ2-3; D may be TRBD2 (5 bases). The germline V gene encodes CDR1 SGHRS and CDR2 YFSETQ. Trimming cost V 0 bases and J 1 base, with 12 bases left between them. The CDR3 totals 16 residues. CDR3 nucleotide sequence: TGCGCCAGCAGCTTGGCACCGGACTTCCGCACAGATACGCAGTATTTT. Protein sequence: CASSLAPDFRTDTQYF.

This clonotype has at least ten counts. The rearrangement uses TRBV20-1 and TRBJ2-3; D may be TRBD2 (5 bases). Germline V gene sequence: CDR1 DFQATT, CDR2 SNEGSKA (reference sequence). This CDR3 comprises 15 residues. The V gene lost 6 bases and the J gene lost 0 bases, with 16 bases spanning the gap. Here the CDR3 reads CSAPTRLLSTDTQYF. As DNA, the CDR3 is TGCAGTGCACCAACTAGGTTATTAAGCACAGATACGCAGTATTTT.

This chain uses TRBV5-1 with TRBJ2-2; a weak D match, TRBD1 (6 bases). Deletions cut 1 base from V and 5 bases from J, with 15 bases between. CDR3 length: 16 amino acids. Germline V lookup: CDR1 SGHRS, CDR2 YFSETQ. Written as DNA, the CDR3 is TGCGCCAGCAGCTTGCCAACAGGGTCAGGGACCGGGGAGCTGTTTTTT. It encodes CASSLPTGSGTGELFF. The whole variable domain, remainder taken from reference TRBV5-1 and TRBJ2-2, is KAGVTQTPRYLIKTRGQQVTLSCSPISGHRSVSWYQQTPGQGLQFLFEYFSETQRNKGNFPGRFSGRQFSNSRSEMNVSTLELGDSALYLCASSLPTGSGTGELFFGEGSRLTVL.

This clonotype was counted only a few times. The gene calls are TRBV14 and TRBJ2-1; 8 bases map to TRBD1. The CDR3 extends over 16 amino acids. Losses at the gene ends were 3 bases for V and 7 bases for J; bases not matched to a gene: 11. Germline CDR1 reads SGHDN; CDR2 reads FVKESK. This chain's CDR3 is CASSHPGQGDWNEQFF. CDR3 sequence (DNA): TGTGCCAGCAGCCACCCTGGACAGGGAGATTGGAATGAGCAGTTCTTC.

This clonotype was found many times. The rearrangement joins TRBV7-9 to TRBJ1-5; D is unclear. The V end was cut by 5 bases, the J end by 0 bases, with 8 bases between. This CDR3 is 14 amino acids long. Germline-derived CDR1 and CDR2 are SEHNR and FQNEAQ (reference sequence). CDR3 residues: CASSGLYSNQPQHF. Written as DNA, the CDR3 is TGTGCCAGCAGCGGACTTTATAGCAATCAGCCCCAGCATTTT.

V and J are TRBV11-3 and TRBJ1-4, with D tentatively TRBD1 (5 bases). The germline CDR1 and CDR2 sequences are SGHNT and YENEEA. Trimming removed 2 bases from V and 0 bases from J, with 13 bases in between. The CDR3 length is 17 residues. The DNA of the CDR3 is TGTGCCAGCAGCTTACGGGGCAGCTTTGCAACTAATGAAAAACTGTTTTTT. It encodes CASSLRGSFATNEKLFF. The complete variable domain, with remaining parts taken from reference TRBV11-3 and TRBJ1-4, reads EAGVVQSPRYKIIEKKQPVAFWCNPISGHNTLYWYLQNLGQGPELLIRYENEEAVDDSQLPKDRFSAERLKGVDSTLKIQPAELGDSAVYLCASSLRGSFATNEKLFFGSGTQLSVL.